A single T cell receptor (beta chain) is shown here with its context. The data belong to a study of T-cell reconstitution after alpha-beta-depleted transplantation in children. This sample's TCRbeta library carried unique molecular identifier barcodes. In TCRdb, the PCR reads were re-called with MiXCR into one record per CDR3 protein. Seen here are approximately 93,000 distinct CDR3 sequences, 7.5% to 9.5% observed once, and the top ten hold more than 6.5%. Material: PBMCs from the stem cell graft donor, obtained from the stem cell graft. The TCR was taken from a human donor who donated a stem cell graft to a child with congenital amegakaryocytic thrombocytopenia.

CDR3 DNA sequence: TGTGCCAGCAGTCCCAACAGGGACGGTCAGCCCCAGCATTTT. It is translated as CASSPNRDGQPQHF. The chain carries TRBV28 and TRBJ1-5; a possible D gene is TRBD1 (6 bases). Germline CDR1 is MDHEN and CDR2 is SYDVKM. CDR3 length: 14 residues. V lost 5 bases to trimming and J lost 6 bases, with 14 bases between them.